What follows are 23 T cell receptor beta chains derived from one specimen sequenced in a study of OX40 agonist ivuxolimab in advanced cancers. Measured with immunoSEQ multiplex PCR; TCRdb has only the in-frame clones, and not every one. The sample yields 90,000 to 120,000 clones, approximately 89% seen once. The sequencing used CD4+ or CD8+ T cells sorted from blood, collected in a trial of the OX40 agonist ivuxolimab. These receptor sequences come from an adult with an advanced solid tumor such as melanoma, head and neck, liver or kidney cancer.

The chain couples TRBV5-1 to TRBJ2-3, with D perhaps TRBD1 or TRBD2 (5 bases each). Per germline, CDR1 SGHRS and CDR2 YFSETQ. Trimming stripped 3 bases from V and 1 base from J, with 18 bases between. This CDR3 region has 17 residues. CDR3: CASSSHRDLGGTDTQYF. The CDR3 nucleotides are TGCGCCAGCAGCTCTCACAGAGACCTGGGGGGCACAGATACGCAGTATTTT.

This chain joins TRBV10-1 and TRBJ2-3; 11 bases agree with TRBD2. CDR1 and CDR2 (germline): WNHNN, SYGVQD (reference sequence). This CDR3 region has 16 residues. V dropped 0 bases and J dropped 4; count of bases not matched to a gene: 3. This CDR3 is CASSESSGGAPDTQYF. The CDR3 bases are TGCGCCAGCAGTGAGTCTAGCGGGGGGGCCCCAGATACGCAGTATTTT.

The chain has TRBV7-6 and TRBJ2-7; 10 bases are a match to TRBD2. The V segment lost 5 bases and the J segment 5 bases; nucleotides outside the gene matches: 6. This CDR3 region has 14 residues. CDR1 and CDR2 (germline): SGHVS, FNYEAQ. CDR3 loop: CASSTTSGKDEQYF. CDR3 nucleotide sequence: TGTGCCAGCAGCACTACTAGCGGGAAGGACGAGCAGTACTTC.

This rearrangement joins TRBV7-8 to TRBJ1-2; tentative D call: TRBD1 (6 bases). The CDR3 is 15 residues long. V lost 5 bases to trimming and J lost 3 bases, with 16 bases between them. The germline gives CDR1 SGHVS, CDR2 FQNEAQ. The DNA of the CDR3 is TGTGCCAGCAGCCCCGGCGAGGACAGATACTATGGCTACACCTTC. This codes for CASSPGEDRYYGYTF.

The V gene is TRBV2, the J gene TRBJ1-2; perhaps TRBD1 as D (6 bases). There are 14 residues in the CDR3. With 7 bases removed from V and 1 base from J, the gap between germline ends came to 13 bases. Per the germline V gene, CDR1 is SNHLY and CDR2 is FYNNEI. The CDR3 DNA is TGTGCCAGCAAAGCAGGGGAAGGTAACTATGGCTACACCTTC. Translated: CASKAGEGNYGYTF.

A note on this clone: The identical CDR3 is also encoded by other nucleotide sequences in the sample. The genes are TRBV11-2 and TRBJ2-1; D gene ambiguous. Germline CDR1 and CDR2: SGHAT and FQNNGV. There are 13 residues in the CDR3. The V and J ends lost 5 bases and 2 bases respectively, with 7 bases between them. In nucleotides, the CDR3 is TGTGCCAGCAGCCTCGGAGCCTACAATGAGCAGTTCTTC. Amino acids: CASSLGAYNEQFF.

The chain carries TRBV20-1 and TRBJ1-2; D unclear. Between the trimmed V and J ends, which lost 5 bases and 6 bases, there was a span of 7 bases. Per the germline V gene, CDR1 is DFQATT and CDR2 is SNEGSKA (reference sequence). The CDR3 runs to 10 residues. CDR3 sequence: CSALMDGYTF. Written as DNA, the CDR3 is TGCAGTGCTTTGATGGATGGCTACACCTTC.

The chain employs TRBV6-1 and TRBJ1-1; 7 positions match TRBD1. Unmatched junction bases numbered 0, after V lost 4 bases and J lost 1 base. The CDR3 runs 13 residues. Looked up from germline, CDR1 is MNHNS and CDR2 is SASEGT. The CDR3 protein is CASSGQGNTEAFF. As DNA, the CDR3 is TGTGCCAGCAGTGGACAGGGGAACACTGAAGCTTTCTTT.

The chain joins TRBV18 to TRBJ2-1; 8 positions agree with TRBD1. J lost 0 bases, V lost 8 bases, and 9 bases had no gene match. This CDR3 contains 16 residues. CDR1 KGHSH and CDR2 LQKENI come from the germline V gene. The DNA of the CDR3 is TGTGCCAGCGAAGGACAGGGCCAAAGCTCCTACAATGAGCAGTTCTTC. Translating it yields CASEGQGQSSYNEQFF.

The chain joins TRBV9 to TRBJ2-7, with TRBD1 identical over 7 bases. CDR3 size: 14 residues. With 0 bases clipped from V and 4 bases from J, the junction kept 4 bases outside the gene matches. In germline, CDR1 is SGDLS, CDR2 YYNGEE. The CDR3 sequence is CASSVDGRGYEQYF. The CDR3, as DNA: TGTGCCAGCAGCGTAGATGGCAGGGGGTACGAGCAGTACTTC.

The chain is built from TRBV5-1 and TRBJ1-2; tentatively, D is TRBD1 (5 bases). The CDR3 spans 13 residues. The germline V gene has CDR1 SGHRS and CDR2 YFSETQ. The V end lost 0 bases, the J end lost 7 bases, and 10 bases lay between the germline ends. The CDR3 region is CASSLGQNGGYTF. In nucleotides, the CDR3 is TGCGCCAGCAGCTTGGGACAGAATGGTGGCTACACCTTC.

For the CDR3, the DNA is TGTGCCAGCAGTACTAGCGGGAGGGGAGATACGCAGTATTTT. Protein: CASSTSGRGDTQYF. The V call is TRBV11-3, the J call TRBJ2-3; 13 nucleotides agree with TRBD2. Trimming removed 6 bases from V and 5 bases from J; junction bases left unmatched: 2. Germline lookup yields CDR1 SGHNT and CDR2 YENEEA. This CDR3 region has 14 residues.

This chain joins TRBV2 and TRBJ1-1; unclear D gene. The CDR3 has 14 amino acids. V lost 5 bases to trimming and J lost 5 bases, with 15 bases between them. CDR1 SNHLY and CDR2 FYNNEI come from the germline V gene. The CDR3 region has the DNA TGTGCCAGCAGTCCTAACGGGGTGAGGACTGAAGCTTTCTTT. Its protein product is CASSPNGVRTEAFF.

CDR3 in amino acids: CASSEDRRTYGYTF. DNA of the CDR3: TGTGCCAGCAGTGAAGATCGCCGGACCTATGGCTACACCTTC. The chain uses TRBV2 and TRBJ1-2; D gene uncertain. The germline V gene encodes CDR1 SNHLY and CDR2 FYNNEI. Trimming took 1 base from V and 4 from J, leaving 10 bases between them. This CDR3 comprises 14 residues.

CDR3 sequence: CASSEFGTGYGYTF. The CDR3 region has the DNA TGTGCCAGCAGTGAGTTTGGGACAGGGTATGGCTACACCTTC. The chain uses TRBV6-4 and TRBJ1-2, with 9 bases fitting TRBD1. Unmatched junction bases numbered 4, after V lost 3 bases and J lost 5 bases. Germline V lookup: CDR1 MRHNA, CDR2 SNTAGT. This CDR3 region has 14 residues.

This clone was found once. Written as DNA, the CDR3 is TGTGCCAGTAGCCTTAGCGAGAGCTCCTACAATGAGCAGTTCTTC. Amino acid sequence: CASSLSESSYNEQFF. The V gene is TRBV19, the J gene TRBJ2-1; D perhaps matches TRBD2 (5 bases). The CDR3 has 15 residues. V lost 6 bases and J lost 0, with 12 bases in between. The germline V gene has CDR1 LNHDA and CDR2 SQIVND (reference sequence).

The V gene is TRBV6-5, the J gene TRBJ2-7, with D tentatively TRBD1 (6 bases). CDR3 length equals 15 residues. With 6 bases removed from V and 2 bases from J, the gap between germline ends came to 17 bases. From germline, CDR1 is MNHEY and CDR2 SVGAGI. The CDR3 region is CASRLTGWGPYEQYF. The CDR3 DNA follows: TGTGCCAGCAGGCTTACAGGGTGGGGCCCCTACGAGCAGTACTTC.

The chain employs TRBV7-9 and TRBJ1-5, with TRBD1 as a possible D gene (5 bases). This CDR3 has 16 residues. Germline-derived CDR1 and CDR2 are SEHNR and FQNEAQ (reference sequence). The V and J ends lost 3 bases and 7 bases respectively, with 19 bases between them. The CDR3 region is CASSFHGTAVGQPQHF. The CDR3 DNA reads as TGTGCCAGCAGCTTTCACGGGACCGCGGTTGGGCAGCCCCAGCATTTT.

The V call is TRBV13, the J call TRBJ1-5, with no clear D. The germline V gene encodes CDR1 PRHDT and CDR2 FYEKMQ (reference sequence). Deletions cut 4 bases from V and 7 bases from J, with 11 bases between. The CDR3 length is 13 residues. CDR3 in DNA: TGTGCCAGCAGCTCGACCCGTTGGCAGCCCCAGCATTTT. This encodes CASSSTRWQPQHF.

The chain employs TRBV18 and TRBJ2-2; TRBD1 matches at 8 bases. CDR3 length equals 14 residues. Unmatched junction bases numbered 7, after V lost 3 bases and J lost 10 bases. Germline assignment: CDR1 KGHSH and CDR2 LQKENI. In DNA, the CDR3 is TGTGCCAGCTCACCCCCCCAGGGGGCGACGGAGCTGTTTTTT. Protein sequence: CASSPPQGATELFF.

The rearrangement links TRBV5-4 to TRBJ1-5, with a tentative D call TRBD1 (6 bases). V dropped 3 bases and J dropped 5 bases, with 18 bases sitting between them. CDR3 length: 16 amino acids. In germline, CDR1 is SGHNT, CDR2 YYREEE (reference sequence). The CDR3 sequence is CASSSPGVGGDQPQHF. In nucleotides, the CDR3 is TGTGCCAGCAGCTCCCCTGGTGTAGGGGGTGATCAGCCCCAGCATTTT.

The chain combines TRBV5-1 with TRBJ2-2; perhaps TRBD1 as D (5 bases). CDR1 is SGHRS and CDR2 is YFSETQ in the germline V gene. V was cut by 1 base and J by 2 bases, with 9 bases left in between. The CDR3 has 15 amino acids. CDR3 sequence (DNA): TGCGCCAGCAGCTTGATCAGGGAAAACACCGGGGAGCTGTTTTTT. It encodes CASSLIRENTGELFF.

This clone appeared a single time. The V gene is TRBV19, the J gene TRBJ1-1; 7 bases are shared with TRBD1. The CDR3 length is 15 residues. J lost 2 bases, V lost 7 bases, and 10 bases had no gene match. Germline loops: CDR1 LNHDA, CDR2 SQIVND (reference sequence). The DNA for the CDR3 is TGTGCCAGTACTACGATCACAGGGGACAACACTGAAGCTTTCTTT. Encoded protein: CASTTITGDNTEAFF.